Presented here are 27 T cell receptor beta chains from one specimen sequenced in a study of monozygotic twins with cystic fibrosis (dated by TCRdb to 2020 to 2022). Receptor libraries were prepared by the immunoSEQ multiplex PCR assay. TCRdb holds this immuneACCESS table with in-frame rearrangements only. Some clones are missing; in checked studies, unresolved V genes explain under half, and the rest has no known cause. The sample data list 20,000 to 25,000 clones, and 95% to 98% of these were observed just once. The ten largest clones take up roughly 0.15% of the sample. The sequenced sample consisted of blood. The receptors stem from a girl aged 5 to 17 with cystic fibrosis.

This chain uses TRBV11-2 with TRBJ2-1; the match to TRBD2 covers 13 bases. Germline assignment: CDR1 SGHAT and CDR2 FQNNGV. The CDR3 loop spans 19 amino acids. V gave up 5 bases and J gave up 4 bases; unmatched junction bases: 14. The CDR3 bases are TGTGCCAGCAGCCCCGCAACTAGCGGGAGGGCCGGTTTTTACAATGAGCAGTTCTTC. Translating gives CASSPATSGRAGFYNEQFF.

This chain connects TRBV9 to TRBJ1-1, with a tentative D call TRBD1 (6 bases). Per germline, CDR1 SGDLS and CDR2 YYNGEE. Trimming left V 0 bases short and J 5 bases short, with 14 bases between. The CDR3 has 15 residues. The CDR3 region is CASSVDAGARTEAFF. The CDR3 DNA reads TGTGCCAGCAGCGTAGACGCAGGGGCGAGGACTGAAGCTTTCTTT. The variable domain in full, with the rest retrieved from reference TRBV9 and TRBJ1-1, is DSGVTQTPKHLITATGQRVTLRCSPRSGDLSVYWYQQSLDQGLQFLIQYYNGEERAKGNILERFSAQQFPDLHSELNLSSLELGDSALYFCASSVDAGARTEAFFGQGTRLTVV.

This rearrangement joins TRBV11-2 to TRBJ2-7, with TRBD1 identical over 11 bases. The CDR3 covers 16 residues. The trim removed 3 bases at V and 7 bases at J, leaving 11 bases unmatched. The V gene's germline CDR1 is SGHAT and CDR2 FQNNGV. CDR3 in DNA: TGTGCCAGCAGCTTCTCTCCGGGACAGGGGGTGGGAGAGCAGTACTTC. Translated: CASSFSPGQGVGEQYF.

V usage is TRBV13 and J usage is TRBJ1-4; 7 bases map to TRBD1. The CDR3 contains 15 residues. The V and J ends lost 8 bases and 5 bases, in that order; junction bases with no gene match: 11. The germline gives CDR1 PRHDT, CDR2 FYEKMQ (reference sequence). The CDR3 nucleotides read TGTGCCAGCCGGGACAGTCGGAATTCCAATGAAAAACTGTTTTTT. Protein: CASRDSRNSNEKLFF.

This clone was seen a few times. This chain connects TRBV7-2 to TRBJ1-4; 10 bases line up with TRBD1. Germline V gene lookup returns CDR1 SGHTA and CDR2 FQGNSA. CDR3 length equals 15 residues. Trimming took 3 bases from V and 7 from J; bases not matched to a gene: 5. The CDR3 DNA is TGTGCCAGCAGCTTTGCCGGACAGGGGGGTGAAAAACTGTTTTTT. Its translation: CASSFAGQGGEKLFF.

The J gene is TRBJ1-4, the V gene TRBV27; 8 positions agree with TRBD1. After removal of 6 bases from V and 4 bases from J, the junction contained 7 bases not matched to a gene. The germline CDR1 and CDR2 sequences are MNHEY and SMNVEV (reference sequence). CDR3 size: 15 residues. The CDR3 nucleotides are TGTGCCAGCAGGGAACTGACAGGGGTTAATGAAAAACTGTTTTTT. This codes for CASRELTGVNEKLFF.

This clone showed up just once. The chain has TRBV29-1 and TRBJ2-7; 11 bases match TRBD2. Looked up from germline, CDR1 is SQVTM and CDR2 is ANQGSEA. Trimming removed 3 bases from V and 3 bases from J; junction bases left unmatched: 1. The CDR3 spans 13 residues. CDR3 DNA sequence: TGCAGCGTTGAGACTAGCGGGGACTACGAGCAGTACTTC. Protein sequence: CSVETSGDYEQYF.

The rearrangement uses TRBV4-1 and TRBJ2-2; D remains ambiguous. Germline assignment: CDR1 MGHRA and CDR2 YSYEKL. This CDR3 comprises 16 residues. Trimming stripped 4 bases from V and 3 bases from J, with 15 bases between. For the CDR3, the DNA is TGCGCCAGCAGCCGGAGATGGGCCTCTGACACCGGGGAGCTGTTTTTT. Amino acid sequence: CASSRRWASDTGELFF.

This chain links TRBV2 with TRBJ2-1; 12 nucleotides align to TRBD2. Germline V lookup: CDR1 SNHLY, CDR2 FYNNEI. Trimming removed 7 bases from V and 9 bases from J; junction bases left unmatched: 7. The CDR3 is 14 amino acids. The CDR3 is CASKGLAGIGEQFF. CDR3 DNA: TGTGCCAGCAAAGGACTAGCGGGAATCGGTGAGCAGTTCTTC.

The CDR3 spells CASSPPRGPQHF. In nucleotides, the CDR3 is TGTGCCAGTAGTCCCCCGAGGGGACCCCAGCATTTT. The rearrangement links TRBV19 to TRBJ1-5; D possibly corresponds to TRBD1 (5 bases). CDR3 length equals 12 residues. CDR1 and CDR2 from the germline V gene are LNHDA and SQIVND (reference sequence). Between the trimmed V and J ends, which lost 5 bases and 10 bases, there was a span of 12 bases.

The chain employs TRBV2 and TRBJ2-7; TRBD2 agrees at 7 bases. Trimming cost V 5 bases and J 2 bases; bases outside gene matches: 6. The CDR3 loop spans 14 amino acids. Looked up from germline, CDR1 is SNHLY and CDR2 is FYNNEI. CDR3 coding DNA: TGTGCCAGCAGTTTAGCGGGTGACCCCTACGAGCAGTACGTC. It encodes CASSLAGDPYEQYV.

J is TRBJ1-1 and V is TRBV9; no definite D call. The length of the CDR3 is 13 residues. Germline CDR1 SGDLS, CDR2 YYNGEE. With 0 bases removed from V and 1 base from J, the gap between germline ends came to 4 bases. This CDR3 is CASSVGKNTEAFF. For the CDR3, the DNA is TGTGCCAGCAGCGTAGGGAAGAACACTGAAGCTTTCTTT.

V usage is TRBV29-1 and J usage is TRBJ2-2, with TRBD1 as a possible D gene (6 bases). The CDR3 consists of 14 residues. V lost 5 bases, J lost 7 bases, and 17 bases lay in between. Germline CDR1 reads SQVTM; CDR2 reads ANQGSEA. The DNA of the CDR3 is TGCAGCGTTTACGTCACAGGGTTGGACGGGGAGCTGTTTTTT. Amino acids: CSVYVTGLDGELFF.

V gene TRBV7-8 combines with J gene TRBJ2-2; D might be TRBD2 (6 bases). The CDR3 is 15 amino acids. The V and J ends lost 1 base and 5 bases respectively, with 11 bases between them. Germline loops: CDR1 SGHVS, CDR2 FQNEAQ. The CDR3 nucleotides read TGTGCCAGCAGCTTAGGTGGGGGGTTGACCGGGGAGCTGTTTTTT. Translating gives CASSLGGGLTGELFF.

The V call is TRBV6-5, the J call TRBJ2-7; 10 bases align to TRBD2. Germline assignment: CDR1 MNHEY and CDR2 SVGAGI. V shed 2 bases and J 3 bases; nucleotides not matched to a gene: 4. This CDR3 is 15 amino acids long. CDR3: CASSYRASGSYEQYF. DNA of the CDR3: TGTGCCAGCAGTTACAGGGCTAGCGGGAGCTACGAGCAGTACTTC.

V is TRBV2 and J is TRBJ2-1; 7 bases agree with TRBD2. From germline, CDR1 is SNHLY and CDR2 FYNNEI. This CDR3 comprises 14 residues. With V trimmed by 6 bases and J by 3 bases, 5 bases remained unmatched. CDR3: CASRPGTNYNEQFF. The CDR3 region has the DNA TGTGCCAGCAGACCTGGGACTAACTACAATGAGCAGTTCTTC. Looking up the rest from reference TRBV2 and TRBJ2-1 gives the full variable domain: EPEVTQTPSHQVTQMGQEVILRCVPISNHLYFYWYRQILGQKVEFLVSFYNNEISEKSEIFDDQFSVERPDGSNFTLKIRSTKLEDSAMYFCASRPGTNYNEQFFGPGTRLTVL.

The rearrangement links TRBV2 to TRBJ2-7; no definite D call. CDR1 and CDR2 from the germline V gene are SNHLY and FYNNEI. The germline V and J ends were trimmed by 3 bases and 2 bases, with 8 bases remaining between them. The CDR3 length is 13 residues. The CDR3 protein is CASSDTDAYEQYF. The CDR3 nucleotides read TGTGCCAGCAGTGACACGGACGCCTACGAGCAGTACTTC.

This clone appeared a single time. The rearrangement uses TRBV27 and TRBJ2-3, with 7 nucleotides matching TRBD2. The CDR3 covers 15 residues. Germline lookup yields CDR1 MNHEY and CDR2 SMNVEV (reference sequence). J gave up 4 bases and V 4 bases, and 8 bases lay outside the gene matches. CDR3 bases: TGTGCCAGCAGTTCCGGACTAGAGAGGGCAGATACGCAGTATTTT. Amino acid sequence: CASSSGLERADTQYF.

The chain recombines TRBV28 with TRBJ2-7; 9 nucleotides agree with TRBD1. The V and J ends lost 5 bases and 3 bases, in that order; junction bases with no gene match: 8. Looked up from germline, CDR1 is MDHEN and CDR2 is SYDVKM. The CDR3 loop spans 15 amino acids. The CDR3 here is CASSPWDRARYEQYF. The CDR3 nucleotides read TGTGCCAGCAGTCCCTGGGACAGGGCCCGCTACGAGCAGTACTTC.

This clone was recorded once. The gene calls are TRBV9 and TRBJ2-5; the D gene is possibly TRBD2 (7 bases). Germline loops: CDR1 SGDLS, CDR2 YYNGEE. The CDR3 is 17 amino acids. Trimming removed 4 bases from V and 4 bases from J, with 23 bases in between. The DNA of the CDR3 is TGTGCCAGCAGCCCGAAGTTGGGGGGGCTCGGTCGAGAGACCCAGTACTTC. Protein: CASSPKLGGLGRETQYF.

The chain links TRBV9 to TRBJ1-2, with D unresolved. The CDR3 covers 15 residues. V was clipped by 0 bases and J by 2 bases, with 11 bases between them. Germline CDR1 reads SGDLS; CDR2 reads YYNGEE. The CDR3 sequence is CASSVEAGMNYGYTF. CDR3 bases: TGTGCCAGCAGCGTAGAAGCAGGAATGAACTATGGCTACACCTTC.

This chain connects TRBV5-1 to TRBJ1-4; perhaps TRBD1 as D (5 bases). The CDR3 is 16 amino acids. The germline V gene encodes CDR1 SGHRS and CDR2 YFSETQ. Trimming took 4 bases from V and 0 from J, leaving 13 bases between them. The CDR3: CASSSHQGATNEKLFF. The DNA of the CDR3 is TGCGCCAGCAGCAGCCATCAAGGGGCAACTAATGAAAAACTGTTTTTT.

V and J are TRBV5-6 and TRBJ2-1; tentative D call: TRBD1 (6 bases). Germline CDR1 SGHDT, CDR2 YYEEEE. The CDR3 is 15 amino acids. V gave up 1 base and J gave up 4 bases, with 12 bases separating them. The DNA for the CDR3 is TGTGCCAGCAGCTTGTCTCAGGGGTCATACAATGAGCAGTTCTTC. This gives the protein CASSLSQGSYNEQFF.

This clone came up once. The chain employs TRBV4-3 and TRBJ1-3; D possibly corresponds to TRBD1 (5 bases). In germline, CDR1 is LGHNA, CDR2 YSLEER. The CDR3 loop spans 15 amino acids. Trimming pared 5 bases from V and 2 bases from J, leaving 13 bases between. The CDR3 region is CASSSTGLAGNTIYF. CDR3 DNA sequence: TGCGCCAGCAGCTCTACAGGTTTGGCTGGAAACACCATATATTTT.

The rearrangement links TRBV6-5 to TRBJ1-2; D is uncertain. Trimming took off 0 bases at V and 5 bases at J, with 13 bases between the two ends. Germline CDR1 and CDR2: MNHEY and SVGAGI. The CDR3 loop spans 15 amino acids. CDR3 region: CASSYSGSNSYGYTF. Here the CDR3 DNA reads TGTGCCAGCAGTTACTCGGGCAGTAATTCGTATGGCTACACCTTC.

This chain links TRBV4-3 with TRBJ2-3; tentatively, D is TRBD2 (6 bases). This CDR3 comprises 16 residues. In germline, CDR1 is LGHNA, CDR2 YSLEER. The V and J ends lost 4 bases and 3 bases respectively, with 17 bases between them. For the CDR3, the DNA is TGCGCCAGCAGCCGGGGGACTTTGGTAGAGACAGATACGCAGTATTTT. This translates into CASSRGTLVETDTQYF.

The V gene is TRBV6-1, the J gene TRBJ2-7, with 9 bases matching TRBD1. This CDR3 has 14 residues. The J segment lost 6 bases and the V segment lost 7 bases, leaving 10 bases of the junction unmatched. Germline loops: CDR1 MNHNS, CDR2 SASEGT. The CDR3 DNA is TGTGCCAGCACCCTTGGACAGGGGAGATTCGAGCAGTACGTC. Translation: CASTLGQGRFEQYV.